Shown below are 21 T cell receptor beta chains from a single sample sequenced in a study of cytomegalovirus exposure and HLA in healthy donors. PCR employed 60 Vbeta and 13 Jbeta primers. Assay used: immunoSEQ multiplex PCR; TCRdb lists only in-frame clones, some missing. Of roughly 200,000 clones detected, roughly 80% appear once; the ten largest clones hold around 1.7%. The material sequenced was PBMCs. All receptors come from a woman under 30 in good health and CMV-seronegative.

V and J are TRBV25-1 and TRBJ1-2; the match to TRBD1 covers 8 bases. The germline gives CDR1 MGHDK, CDR2 SYGVNS. J lost 4 bases, V lost 3 bases, and 7 bases had no gene match. The CDR3 is 15 amino acids. For the CDR3, the DNA is TGTGCCAGCAGTGAGCCTCAGGGGGCGCGCTATGGCTACACCTTC. This sequence encodes CASSEPQGARYGYTF.

V usage is TRBV7-8 and J usage is TRBJ2-7; 9 nucleotides align to TRBD1. The CDR3 contains 16 residues. Losses at the gene ends were 5 bases for V and 5 bases for J; bases not matched to a gene: 13. From germline, CDR1 is SGHVS and CDR2 FQNEAQ. CDR3 nucleotide sequence: TGTGCCAGCAGCGACCGGGACAGGGATATGGGGGACGAGCAGTACGTC. This encodes CASSDRDRDMGDEQYV.

This clone was recorded once. The chain joins TRBV11-2 to TRBJ2-1, with D possibly being TRBD2 (5 bases). The CDR3 has 14 residues. Between the trimmed V and J ends, which lost 3 bases and 5 bases, there was a span of 11 bases. Germline CDR1 is SGHAT and CDR2 is FQNNGV. In nucleotides, the CDR3 is TGTGCCAGCAGCTTCCGGGAATATAACAATGAGCAGTTCTTC. This encodes CASSFREYNNEQFF.

CDR3 sequence (DNA): TGCGCCAGCAGCTTGGACAGGGTAAACGGCTACACCTTC. Translated, it gives CASSLDRVNGYTF. The chain recombines TRBV5-1 with TRBJ1-2; D is perhaps TRBD1 (6 bases). The V gene's germline CDR1 is SGHRS and CDR2 YFSETQ. Trimming removed 0 bases at V and 8 bases at J, with 11 bases between. This CDR3 has 13 amino acids. Using reference TRBV5-1 and TRBJ1-2 for the parts outside the CDR3, the full variable domain is KAGVTQTPRYLIKTRGQQVTLSCSPISGHRSVSWYQQTPGQGLQFLFEYFSETQRNKGNFPGRFSGRQFSNSRSEMNVSTLELGDSALYLCASSLDRVNGYTFGSGTRLTVV.

The chain is built from TRBV2 and TRBJ1-1; no definite D call. CDR1 is SNHLY and CDR2 is FYNNEI in the germline V gene. V was trimmed by 4 bases and J by 0 bases, leaving 9 bases between them. The CDR3 contains 14 residues. The CDR3 DNA follows: TGTGCCAGCAGTGGAATCTCTATGAACACTGAAGCTTTCTTT. Its translation: CASSGISMNTEAFF. Full variable domain (remainder filled in from reference TRBV2 and TRBJ1-1): EPEVTQTPSHQVTQMGQEVILRCVPISNHLYFYWYRQILGQKVEFLVSFYNNEISEKSEIFDDQFSVERPDGSNFTLKIRSTKLEDSAMYFCASSGISMNTEAFFGQGTRLTVV.

The chain has TRBV5-4 and TRBJ1-2; no clear D gene. Germline CDR1 and CDR2: SGHNT and YYREEE (reference sequence). Trimming stripped 0 bases from V and 0 bases from J, with 9 bases between. The CDR3 covers 15 residues. This CDR3 reads CASSLDRIANYGYTF. CDR3 coding DNA: TGTGCCAGCAGCTTGGACAGAATAGCTAACTATGGCTACACCTTC.

V and J are TRBV5-4 and TRBJ2-2; 9 positions agree with TRBD2. CDR1 is SGHNT, CDR2 YYREEE, per germline (reference sequence). V lost 2 bases, J lost 7 bases, and 6 bases stayed unmatched. The CDR3 is made up of 15 amino acids. For the CDR3, the DNA is TGTGCCAGCAGCTTTGCGGGAGGGCCGGGCGGGGAGCTGTTTTTT. Its protein product is CASSFAGGPGGELFF.

The genes are TRBV19 and TRBJ1-3, with 10 bases matching TRBD1. V dropped 2 bases and J dropped 4; count of bases not matched to a gene: 5. This CDR3 is 16 amino acids long. Germline V gene lookup returns CDR1 LNHDA and CDR2 SQIVND (reference sequence). CDR3 region: CASSIRTGGRGNTIYF. CDR3 DNA sequence: TGTGCCAGTAGTATAAGGACAGGGGGTAGAGGAAACACCATATATTTT.

This clone was seen just once. The V and J genes are TRBV12-5 and TRBJ2-2, with TRBD2 matching over 9 bases. The length of the CDR3 is 18 residues. Trimming removed 0 bases from V and 2 bases from J; junction bases left unmatched: 7. Germline-derived CDR1 and CDR2 are LGHNT and FRNRAP. The CDR3 DNA is TGTGCTAGTGGTTTGGTACTTAGCGGGAGAGTCAACACCGGGGAGCTGTTTTTT. This translates into CASGLVLSGRVNTGELFF.

This chain uses TRBV12-1 with TRBJ2-4; TRBD1, the D gene given by the table, was not confirmed from the DNA. TRBV12-1 is shown as a pseudogene. The CDR3 sequence is 16 residues long. This CDR3 reads CASSFGTRQLQNIQYF. CDR3 nucleotides: TGTGCCAGCAGCTTTGGCACTCGACAGCTACAAAACATTCAGTACTTC.

The rearrangement links TRBV6-1 to TRBJ1-1, with a weak D call TRBD1 (6 bases). CDR3 length equals 14 residues. Trimming left V 2 bases short and J 11 bases short, with 18 bases between. The germline CDR1 and CDR2 sequences are MNHNS and SASEGT. CDR3 region: CASSESRGQPKAFF. For the CDR3, the DNA is TGTGCCAGCAGTGAAAGCAGGGGTCAACCCAAGGCTTTCTTT.

The chain has TRBV7-2 and TRBJ2-2; 7 bases align to TRBD2. Germline assignment: CDR1 SGHTA and CDR2 FQGNSA. With 0 bases clipped from V and 5 bases from J, the junction kept 12 bases outside the gene matches. This CDR3 has 18 amino acids. The CDR3: CASSLAPPQSGETGELFF. The CDR3 coding sequence is TGTGCCAGCAGCTTAGCTCCACCTCAGAGCGGGGAGACCGGGGAGCTGTTTTTT.

This clone was counted a single time. The chain employs TRBV10-1 and TRBJ2-2; 7 positions agree with TRBD1. The CDR3 totals 15 residues. From germline, CDR1 is WNHNN and CDR2 SYGVQD (reference sequence). The V segment lost 2 bases and the J segment 4 bases; nucleotides outside the gene matches: 4. The CDR3 region is CASSEEGAGTGELFF. In DNA form, the CDR3 reads TGCGCCAGCAGTGAGGAGGGGGCAGGCACCGGGGAGCTGTTTTTT.

The count of this clone is one. J is TRBJ2-7 and V is TRBV7-2; 11 bases agree with TRBD2. V shed 1 base, J shed 3 bases, and the junction held 5 bases outside the gene matches. The CDR3 spans 16 residues. Germline values: CDR1 SGHTA, CDR2 FQGNSA. The CDR3 region is CASSLGVLAGVYEQYF. The CDR3 DNA follows: TGTGCCAGCAGCTTAGGGGTACTAGCGGGAGTCTACGAGCAGTACTTC.

The chain links TRBV28 to TRBJ2-7, with a tentative D call TRBD1 (6 bases). V gave up 9 bases and J gave up 2 bases, with 14 bases separating them. The germline V gene has CDR1 MDHEN and CDR2 SYDVKM. The CDR3 is 13 residues long. CDR3 amino acids: CASRTANAYEQYV. Written as DNA, the CDR3 is TGTGCCAGTCGGACAGCCAACGCCTACGAGCAGTACGTC.

V gene TRBV9 combines with J gene TRBJ2-3, with a possible D match to TRBD2 (5 bases). CDR3 length equals 14 residues. Between the trimmed V and J ends, which lost 4 bases and 5 bases, there was a span of 14 bases. CDR1 is SGDLS and CDR2 is YYNGEE in the germline V gene. CDR3 amino acids: CASSLRTFRDTQYF. The CDR3 DNA reads TGTGCCAGCAGCCTCAGGACTTTTAGAGATACGCAGTATTTT.

This clone has just a few counts. The rearrangement uses TRBV6-6 and TRBJ1-5; 12 nucleotides match TRBD1. Germline CDR1 MNHNY, CDR2 SVGAGI (reference sequence). With V trimmed by 7 bases and J by 3 bases, 7 bases remained unmatched. This CDR3 is 16 amino acids long. CDR3 DNA sequence: TGTGCCAGCATCGAGGGACAGGGGGCGAACAATCAGCCCCAGCATTTT. It yields the protein CASIEGQGANNQPQHF.

The CDR3 protein is CASSLMGRNQPQHF. CDR3 in DNA: TGTGCCAGCAGTTTAATGGGCCGCAATCAGCCCCAGCATTTT. The chain carries TRBV27 and TRBJ1-5; D gene unclear. The CDR3 is made up of 14 amino acids. Per the germline V gene, CDR1 is MNHEY and CDR2 is SMNVEV (reference sequence). Trimming left V 2 bases short and J 2 bases short, with 7 bases between.

The chain is built from TRBV2 and TRBJ1-6, with 9 bases that match TRBD1. Trimming at V came to 6 bases and at J to 12 bases, leaving 9 bases not matched to a gene. There are 14 residues in the CDR3. Per germline, CDR1 SNHLY and CDR2 FYNNEI. The CDR3 bases are TGTGCCAGCAGCGAACAGGGGGCATCTGGACCCCTCCACTTT. Translation: CASSEQGASGPLHF.

Only one count was recorded for this clone. V gene TRBV10-3 combines with J gene TRBJ1-1; perhaps TRBD1 as D (6 bases). Trimming removed 10 bases at V and 1 base at J, with 16 bases between. Germline V lookup: CDR1 ENHRY, CDR2 SYGVKD. The CDR3 has 14 residues. CDR3 sequence reads: CATSVQGPNTEAFF. The CDR3 DNA reads TGTGCCACCAGCGTACAGGGTCCGAACACTGAAGCTTTCTTT.

This rearrangement joins TRBV13 to TRBJ2-3, with 7 bases that match TRBD1. This CDR3 has 16 amino acids. Trimming cost V 5 bases and J 0 bases; bases outside gene matches: 8. Germline CDR1 reads PRHDT; CDR2 reads FYEKMQ (reference sequence). CDR3 bases: TGTGCCAGCAGCCTCGGGACAGAGCCTAGCACAGATACGCAGTATTTT. It codes for CASSLGTEPSTDTQYF. The full variable domain, with the rest looked up from reference TRBV13 and TRBJ2-3, is AAGVIQSPRHLIKEKRETATLKCYPIPRHDTVYWYQQGPGQDPQFLISFYEKMQSDKGSIPDRFSAQQFSDYHSELNMSSLELGDSALYFCASSLGTEPSTDTQYFGPGTRLTVL.